This is a list of T cell receptor beta chains from one sample in a study of T cells in Graves' hyperthyroidism and ophthalmopathy. One entry per CDR3 protein results from TCRdb running MiXCR on the multiplex PCR reads. Altogether 370,000 or so distinct CDR3 sequences are present, around a sixth being singletons, with the ten largest covering 28%. Material for sequencing was blood. All receptors derive from a woman younger than 35 with Graves' hyperthyroidism that later progressed to Graves' ophthalmopathy. The CDR3 runs from the conserved cysteine through the conserved F or W. A D gene is named only where the DNA matches it firmly. Rows give clone size only sometimes, using once, few, many, or a class for an expanded clone.

many TRBJ1-6 TRBD1 TRBV27 CASSLKWTGVYNSPLHF TGTGCCAGCAGTTTAAAGTGGACAGGGGTCTATAATTCACCCCTCCACTTT
few TRBJ2-3 - TRBV6-1 CASRDITDTQYF TGTGCCAGCAGAGACATCACAGATACGCAGTATTTT
many TRBJ2-7 TRBD1 TRBV7-9 CASSSRGPDRGSYEQYF TGTGCCAGCAGCTCTAGAGGGCCGGACAGGGGATCCTACGAGCAGTACTTC
many TRBJ1-2 - TRBV27 CASSARLSQGGYGYTF TGTGCCAGCAGTGCGAGACTCTCACAGGGAGGTTATGGCTACACCTTC
many TRBJ1-5 - TRBV7-8 CASSLSNSNQPQHF TGTGCCAGCAGCTTATCAAATAGCAATCAGCCCCAGCATTTT
- TRBJ2-2 - TRBV19 CASNLQGNTGELFF TGTGCCAGTAACTTACAGGGGAACACCGGGGAGCTGTTTTTT
many TRBJ2-7 TRBD1 TRBV12-3/TRBV12-4 CASSLLQGVPNEQYF TGTGCCAGCAGTTTACTACAGGGGGTACCTAACGAGCAGTACTTC
many TRBJ2-5 - TRBV7-9 CASSLHGLETQYF TGTGCCAGCAGCTTACATGGGCTGGAGACCCAGTACTTC
- TRBJ2-7 - TRBV5-1 CASSTAGSRGPYYEQYF TGCGCCAGCAGCACTGCCGGGTCCCGGGGGCCTTACTACGAGCAGTACTTC
- TRBJ2-5 TRBD2 TRBV29-1 CSAILAGGGRETQYF TGCAGCGCGATACTAGCGGGAGGGGGAAGAGAGACCCAGTACTTC
once TRBJ2-5 - TRBV29-1 CSVVRGAANQETQYF TGCAGCGTTGTCCGGGGAGCGGCCAACCAAGAGACCCAGTACTTC
few TRBJ1-1 - TRBV25-1 CASSRGMWTEAFF TGTGCCAGCAGTCGGGGTATGTGGACTGAAGCTTTCTTT
many TRBJ2-1 TRBD2 TRBV20-1 CSARDVSGSSYNEQFF TGCAGTGCTAGAGATGTTAGCGGGAGCTCCTACAATGAGCAGTTCTTC
few TRBJ1-2 - TRBV5-1 CASSSGIGTNYGYTF TGCGCCAGCAGCTCCGGAATCGGGACCAACTATGGCTACACCTTC
many TRBJ1-1 - TRBV20-1 CSATPEAGRVVRHTEAFF TGCAGTGCTACCCCCGAGGCAGGGCGGGTCGTCAGGCACACTGAAGCTTTCTTT
once TRBJ1-1 - TRBV11-1 CASSLMMNTEAFF TGTGCCAGCAGCCTAATGATGAACACTGAAGCTTTCTTT
many TRBJ2-7 TRBD2 TRBV20-1 CSARDYGLARTYEQYF TGCAGTGCTAGAGATTACGGACTAGCAAGAACATACGAGCAGTACTTC
few TRBJ2-2 - TRBV9 CASSVTPRSGELFF TGTGCCAGCAGCGTGACTCCTAGATCTGGGGAGCTGTTTTTT
- TRBJ2-1 - TRBV19 CASSIAPGTSPQFF TGTGCCAGTAGTATAGCGCCAGGTACTAGCCCACAGTTCTTC
many TRBJ2-1 TRBD2 TRBV20-1 CSASTLAEDYNEQFF TGCAGTGCTAGCACCCTAGCGGAGGACTACAATGAGCAGTTCTTC
many TRBJ2-7 TRBD2 TRBV30 CAWSASGTSVSYEQYF TGTGCCTGGAGTGCCTCCGGGACTAGCGTATCCTACGAGCAGTACTTC
few TRBJ2-5 - TRBV20-1 CSAPGLQETQYF TGCAGTGCTCCCGGACTCCAAGAGACCCAGTACTTC
many TRBJ2-3 TRBD2 TRBV28 CASSLRPGLAIDTQYF TGTGCCAGCAGTTTACGCCCCGGACTAGCTATTGATACGCAGTATTTT
many TRBJ1-6 TRBD1 TRBV28 CASSFPLGQGARSPLHF TGTGCCAGCAGTTTTCCCCTAGGACAGGGGGCTAGATCACCCCTCCACTTT
few TRBJ2-2 - TRBV11-2 CASIEGWAGELFF TGTGCCAGCATCGAAGGTTGGGCAGGGGAGCTGTTTTTT
many TRBJ2-2 TRBD1 TRBV7-9 CASSLLGQGGGELFF TGTGCCAGCAGCTTACTCGGACAGGGTGGCGGGGAGCTGTTTTTT
- TRBJ1-1 TRBD1 TRBV28 CASKPQGAGEAFF TGTGCCAGCAAGCCACAGGGGGCGGGAGAAGCTTTCTTT
many TRBJ1-5 - TRBV20-1 CSALDSRRVYSNQPQHF TGCAGTGCTCTTGATTCCCGACGGGTTTATAGCAATCAGCCCCAGCATTTT
many TRBJ2-2 - TRBV24-1 CATSFGRAGTGELFF TGTGCCACCAGTTTCGGCAGGGCAGGCACCGGGGAGCTGTTTTTT
- TRBJ2-7 TRBD1 TRBV6-2/TRBV6-3 CASSVRVSGGYEQYF TGTGCCAGCAGTGTCAGGGTTTCAGGGGGATACGAGCAGTACTTC
- TRBJ2-3 TRBD1 TRBV6-4 CASSSEGQGSDTQYF TGTGCCAGCAGTTCCGAGGGACAGGGAAGCGATACGCAGTATTTT
- TRBJ2-1 TRBD2 TRBV20-1 CSAKGRAGGPESEQFF TGCAGTGCTAAAGGGCGAGCGGGAGGGCCAGAAAGTGAGCAGTTCTTC
many TRBJ2-5 TRBD1 TRBV19 CASPATGVVKETQYF TGTGCCAGTCCCGCCACAGGGGTTGTAAAAGAGACCCAGTACTTC
many TRBJ2-5 - TRBV7-9 CASSLDRLHQYF TGTGCCAGCAGCTTAGACCGCCTTCACCAGTACTTC
many TRBJ2-7 - TRBV27 CASSLGTLDYEQYF TGTGCCAGCAGTCTCGGGACCTTGGACTACGAGCAGTACTTC
many TRBJ2-7 - TRBV20-1 CSAETVPLYEQYF TGCAGTGCCGAGACAGTGCCACTCTACGAGCAGTACTTC
many TRBJ2-1 TRBD2 TRBV6-1 CASTFRTSGRGYNEQFF TGTGCCAGCACTTTTAGGACTAGCGGGAGAGGCTACAATGAGCAGTTCTTC
few TRBJ2-1 TRBD2 TRBV29-1 CSLRLADYNEQFF TGCAGCCTTAGACTAGCGGATTACAATGAGCAGTTCTTC
- TRBJ2-7 - TRBV15 CATSRSFTGIDEQYF TGTGCCACCAGCAGATCCTTTACAGGGATCGACGAGCAGTACTTC
- TRBJ2-7 TRBD2 TRBV7-2 CASSPQPGLAAYEQYF TGTGCCAGCAGCCCCCAACCGGGACTAGCGGCCTACGAGCAGTACTTC
few TRBJ2-6 TRBD2 TRBV2 CASSRMTSGRSGANVLTF TGTGCCAGCAGTAGGATGACTAGCGGGAGGTCTGGGGCCAACGTCCTGACTTTC
few TRBJ1-2 - TRBV3-1 CASSPPPGRSYGYTF TGTGCCAGCAGCCCCCCCCCTGGCAGAAGCTATGGCTACACCTTC
many TRBJ2-7 - TRBV28 CASSFSRSYEQYF TGTGCCAGCAGTTTCAGCCGCTCCTACGAGCAGTACTTC
few TRBJ2-7 - TRBV6-1 CASSKTGRVRYEQYF TGTGCCAGCAGCAAGACAGGAAGGGTGAGGTACGAGCAGTACTTC
- TRBJ2-7 - TRBV5-1 CASSPTGARSYEQYF TGCGCCAGCAGCCCTACGGGGGCACGATCCTACGAGCAGTACTTC
many TRBJ2-5 - TRBV24-1 CATSDPSRGGETQYF TGTGCCACCAGTGATCCTTCCAGGGGAGGGGAGACCCAGTACTTC
- TRBJ1-4 TRBD1 TRBV11-3 CASSIRTGRNEKLFF TGTGCCAGCAGCATCAGGACAGGGCGTAATGAAAAACTGTTTTTT
- TRBJ1-2 TRBD1 TRBV28 CASSLLWTGGTYGYTF TGTGCCAGCAGTTTATTGTGGACAGGGGGGACCTATGGCTACACCTTC
many TRBJ2-7 - TRBV6-5 CASSYTDGLAINEQYF TGTGCCAGCAGTTACACGGATGGCCTAGCAATCAATGAGCAGTACTTC
many TRBJ2-1 TRBD1 TRBV11-2 CASSPQGITYNEQFF TGTGCCAGCAGCCCACAGGGGATAACCTACAATGAGCAGTTCTTC
many TRBJ2-6 - TRBV3-1 CASSQDGSSGANVLTF TGTGCCAGCAGCCAAGATGGGAGCTCTGGGGCCAACGTCCTGACTTTC